This T cell receptor beta chain was obtained from a study of cytomegalovirus exposure and HLA in healthy donors. This clone occurred once. Its antigen remains unidentified. Regarding the study as a whole: Across donors, sequencing depth was assumed by presence/absence analyses to be roughly uniform. The authors later linked a missense DCLRE1C variant to TCR beta V- and J-gene trimming.

The PCR made use of 60 Vbeta and 13 Jbeta primers. The method was immunoSEQ multiplex PCR; TCRdb's version includes in-frame clones alone and lacks a portion of them. The data show more than 90,000 clones, 69% seen once. Donors showed nominal health when sampled, although they likely had unrecorded immune exposures. The sample was PBMCs. This receptor was taken from a man aged 45-65 years in good health and CMV-seronegative.

Written as DNA, the CDR3 is TGTGCCAGACAGGGTTTGGGCGGCTACACCTTC. It codes for CARQGLGGYTF. The chain uses TRBV2 and TRBJ1-2; possibly TRBD1 for D (6 bases). The length of the CDR3 is 11 residues. Germline V gene lookup returns CDR1 SNHLY and CDR2 FYNNEI. V was shortened by 9 bases and J by 8 bases, with 13 bases between the two germline ends.